The clone carrying this T cell receptor beta chain was detected only a few times. Its antigen is as yet unknown. This entry belongs to a study of vaccination effects on CD4 cells after COVID-19. Study-wide background: Post-vaccine sample collection fell at a median of 72 days after the second dose.

Study outcomes and limitations: Healthy vaccinees' vaccine-induced clones included only 1 of 255 that recognized common cold coronaviruses.

Per the germline V gene, CDR1 is MNHEY and CDR2 is SVGAGI. V lost 1 base and J 4 bases, leaving 10 bases between the germline ends. The CDR3 runs 14 residues. Using viral peptide pools, the ViraFEST assay grew out antigen-specific CD4+ T cells prior to sequencing. Following culture for approximately 11 days, CD4+ T cells were isolated. The cohort was immunized with two doses of either the BNT162b2 or mRNA-1273 vaccine. Using immunoSEQ multiplex PCR, the repertoire was profiled, and TCRdb retains in-frame clones only, with some absent. The table lists roughly 23,000 clones, under 85% of them singletons.

This specimen was CD4+ T cells from PBMCs cultured with HCoV-NL63 spike peptides, taken after COVID-19 vaccination. The rearrangement links TRBV6-5 to TRBJ1-2; a possible D gene is TRBD1 (5 bases). This TCR came from a human donor who received a COVID-19 vaccine. The CDR3 DNA reads TGTGCCAGCAGTTACTTAGGGGCTCCCTATGGCTACACCTTC. As protein: CASSYLGAPYGYTF.